This TCR beta chain was retrieved from a study of OX40 agonist ivuxolimab in advanced cancers. At the level of the study: Patients received ivuxolimab, an intravenous treatment, every 2 weeks at 0.01 to 10 mg/kg.

The repertoire was sequenced with immunoSEQ multiplex PCR; TCRdb's copy has only in-frame clones and lacks some. In the table there are roughly 46,000 clones, roughly four fifths of which are singletons. Germline V gene sequence: CDR1 LNHNV, CDR2 YYDKDF (reference sequence). The germline V and J ends were trimmed by 0 bases and 2 bases, with 10 bases remaining between them. CDR3 size: 15 residues. A remark on this clone: As yet, its antigen is unknown.

Broader study findings: Expanded peripheral T cells had an undetermined antigen specificity. By week 6 at 0.1 to 3.0 mg/kg, blood CD4+ and CD8+ T cells had expanded clonally.

The TCR sequence derives from an adult with an advanced solid tumor such as melanoma, head and neck, liver or kidney cancer. The V gene is TRBV15, the J gene TRBJ1-1; D remains ambiguous. Here the sequenced sample was CD4+ or CD8+ T cells sorted from blood, taken in a trial of the OX40 agonist ivuxolimab. CDR3 protein: CATSRDRRENTEAFF. In DNA form, the CDR3 reads TGTGCCACCAGCAGAGATCGGAGGGAAAACACTGAAGCTTTCTTT.